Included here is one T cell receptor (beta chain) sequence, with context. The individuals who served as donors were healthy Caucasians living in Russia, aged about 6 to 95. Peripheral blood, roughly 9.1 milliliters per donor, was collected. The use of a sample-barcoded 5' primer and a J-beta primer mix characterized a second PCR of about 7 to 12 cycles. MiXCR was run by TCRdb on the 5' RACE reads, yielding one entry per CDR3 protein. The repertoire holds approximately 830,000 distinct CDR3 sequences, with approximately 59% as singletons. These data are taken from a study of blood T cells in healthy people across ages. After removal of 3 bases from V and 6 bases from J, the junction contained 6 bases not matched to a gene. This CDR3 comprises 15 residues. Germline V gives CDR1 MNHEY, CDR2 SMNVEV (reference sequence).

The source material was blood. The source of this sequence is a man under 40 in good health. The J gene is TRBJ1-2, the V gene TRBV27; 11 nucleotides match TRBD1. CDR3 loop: CASSLSRTGGDGYTF. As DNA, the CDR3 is TGTGCCAGCAGTTTGTCGCGGACAGGGGGCGATGGCTACACCTTC.